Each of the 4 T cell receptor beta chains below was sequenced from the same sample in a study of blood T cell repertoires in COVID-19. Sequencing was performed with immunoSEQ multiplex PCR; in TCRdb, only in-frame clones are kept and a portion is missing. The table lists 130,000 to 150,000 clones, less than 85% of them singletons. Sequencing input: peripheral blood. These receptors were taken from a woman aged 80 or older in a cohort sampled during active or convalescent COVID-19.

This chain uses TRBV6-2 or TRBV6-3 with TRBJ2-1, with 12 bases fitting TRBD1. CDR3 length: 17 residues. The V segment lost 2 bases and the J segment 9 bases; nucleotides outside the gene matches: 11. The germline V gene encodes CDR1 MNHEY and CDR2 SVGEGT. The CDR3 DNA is TGTGCCAGCAGTTACAAGGGACAGGGGGCCGTTTTGGCTGAGCAGTTCTTC. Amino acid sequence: CASSYKGQGAVLAEQFF.

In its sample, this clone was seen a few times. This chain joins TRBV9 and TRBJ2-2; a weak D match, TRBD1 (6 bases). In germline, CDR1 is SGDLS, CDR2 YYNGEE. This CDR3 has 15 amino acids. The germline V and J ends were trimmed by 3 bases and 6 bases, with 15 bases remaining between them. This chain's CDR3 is CASSGTGLGAGELFF. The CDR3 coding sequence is TGTGCCAGCAGCGGTACAGGGCTTGGGGCCGGGGAGCTGTTTTTT.

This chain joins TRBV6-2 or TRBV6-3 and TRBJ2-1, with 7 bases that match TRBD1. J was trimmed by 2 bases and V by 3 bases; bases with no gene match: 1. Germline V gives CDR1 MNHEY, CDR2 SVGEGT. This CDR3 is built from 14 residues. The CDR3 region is CASSYDRAYNEQFF. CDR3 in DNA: TGTGCCAGCAGTTATGACAGGGCCTACAATGAGCAGTTCTTC.

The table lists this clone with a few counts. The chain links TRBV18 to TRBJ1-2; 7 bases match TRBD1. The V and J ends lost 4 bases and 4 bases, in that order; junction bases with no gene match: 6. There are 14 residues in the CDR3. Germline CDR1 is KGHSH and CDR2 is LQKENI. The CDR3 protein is CASSQDRDSYGYTF. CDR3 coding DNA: TGTGCCAGCTCACAAGACCGGGACAGCTATGGCTACACCTTC.